This T cell receptor (beta chain) derives from a study of blood T cell repertoires in COVID-19. Study at large: T cells, B-cell-depleted T cells, or PBMCs supplied cDNA or gDNA.

Sequencing used immunoSEQ multiplex PCR; TCRdb keeps in-frame clones, though not all of them. The table lists almost 250,000 clones, roughly 90% of them singletons, with 3.5% to 5% in the top ten. Participants were aged 18 to 89 years from around 24 US areas. Clinical histories supplied by participants themselves formed the basis of cohort assignment. Recovered Cohort 3 donors showed two negative PCRs, clearance, or symptom resolution. From germline, CDR1 is LNHDA and CDR2 SQIVND (reference sequence). The CDR3 has 14 amino acids. V lost 8 bases to trimming and J lost 7 bases; unmatched junction nucleotides: 6.

The TCR sequence derives from a woman aged 25 to 39 who had recovered from COVID-19. Sequencing was performed on PBMCs or T cells enriched from blood (not recorded which). The chain joins TRBV19 to TRBJ1-5; 12 bases agree with TRBD1. The DNA of the CDR3 is TGTGCCAGTCGACGGGGGACAGGGGGCCAGCCCCAGCATTTT. It codes for CASRRGTGGQPQHF. Supplemented by reference TRBV19 and TRBJ1-5, the full variable domain reads DGGITQSPKYLFRKEGQNVTLSCEQNLNHDAMYWYRQDPGQGLRLIYYSQIVNDFQKGDIAEGYSVSREKKESFPLTVTSAQKNPTAFYLCASRRGTGGQPQHFGDGTRLSIL.